A selection of T cell receptor beta chains follows, all from one sample in a study of blood T cells in healthy people across ages. One entry per CDR3 protein, called by TCRdb with MiXCR from the 5' RACE reads. Counted here are 1.5 million to 2 million distinct CDR3 sequences, approximately 39% occurring once; the ten biggest clones make up roughly 23%. Material for sequencing was blood. All receptors derive from a human donor in good health. Both conserved end residues are part of each CDR3. Fields, in order: J gene, D gene, clone size, V gene, CDR3 protein, CDR3 DNA. D genes are given only for firm matches. Not all rows give a size; the values are once, few, many and, for expanded clones, a class.

>TRBJ2-3|TRBD2|.|TRBV27
CASRGGGWITDTQYF
TGTGCCAGCCGAGGCGGGGGGTGGATCACAGATACGCAGTATTTT
>TRBJ1-2|.|.|TRBV7-3
CASSLLAGYGYTF
TGTGCCAGCAGCTTATTGGCGGGATATGGCTACACCTTC
>TRBJ1-5|.|.|TRBV7-2
CASSLNWRQPQHF
TGTGCCAGCAGCTTAAATTGGCGCCAGCCCCAGCATTTT
>TRBJ2-1|.|.|TRBV3-1
CASSAESVEQFF
TGTGCCAGCAGCGCTGAAAGCGTAGAGCAGTTCTTC
>TRBJ1-2|.|few|TRBV4-3
CASSQRSLLTDGYYGYTF
TGCGCCAGCAGCCAGAGATCCCTACTCACAGACGGCTACTATGGCTACACCTTC
>TRBJ2-1|TRBD1|.|TRBV5-1
CASSLQGAEYNERFF
TGCGCCAGCAGCTTACAGGGGGCCGAATACAATGAGCGGTTCTTC
>TRBJ2-2|TRBD1|.|TRBV6-2/TRBV6-3
CASSYSGQGNTGELFF
TGTGCCAGCAGTTACTCGGGACAGGGAAACACCGGGGAGCTGTTTTTT
>TRBJ2-5|TRBD2|.|TRBV4-3
CTSSQVWEAGPSETQYF
TGCACCAGCAGCCAAGTGTGGGAAGCGGGGCCCAGTGAGACCCAGTACTTC
>TRBJ2-3|.|.|TRBV11-3
CASSFRGGEDTDTHYF
TGTGCCAGCAGCTTTCGCGGGGGCGAAGACACAGATACGCACTATTTT
>TRBJ1-5|TRBD1|.|TRBV12-5
CASGLQGAGDQPQHF
TGTGCTAGTGGTCTACAGGGGGCCGGGGATCAGCCCCAGCATTTT
>TRBJ2-7|.|.|TRBV7-2
CASSLAPGGTGTHEQYF
TGTGCCAGCAGCTTAGCCCCGGGGGGGACAGGGACCCACGAGCAGTACTTC
>TRBJ2-5|.|few|TRBV28
CASSLSGTSTYEQYF
TGTGCCAGCAGTTTAAGTGGGACATCGACCTATGAGCAGTACTTC
>TRBJ1-2|.|.|TRBV5-5
CASSAAPGNPIGYTF
TGTGCCAGCAGCGCTGCCCCCGGAAACCCGATAGGCTACACCTTC
>TRBJ1-1|.|.|TRBV20-1
CSASLRATEAFF
TGCAGTGCTAGTCTTCGGGCCACTGAAGCTTTCTTT
>TRBJ2-2|.|.|TRBV4-3
CASSQVRGGELFF
TGCGCCAGCAGCCAAGTCAGGGGCGGGGAGCTGTTTTTT
>TRBJ1-2|TRBD1|.|TRBV4-3
CASSQDLGQGDGYTF
TGCGCCAGCAGCCAAGATCTAGGACAGGGAGATGGCTACACCTTC
>TRBJ2-3|.|.|TRBV14
CASSFQGATDTQYF
TGTGCCAGCAGCTTCCAGGGAGCTACAGATACGCAGTATTTT
>TRBJ2-2|.|.|TRBV4-3
CASSQAGASTGELFF
TGCGCCAGCAGCCAAGCGGGGGCCAGCACCGGGGAGCTGTTTTTT
>TRBJ1-1|.|.|TRBV5-5
CASSLKAMNTEAFF
TGTGCCAGCAGCTTGAAAGCTATGAACACTGAAGCTTTCTTT
>TRBJ2-6|TRBD1|few|TRBV29-1
CSVEAGTGSLRANVLTF
TGCAGCGTTGAAGCAGGGACAGGGTCCTTGAGGGCCAACGTCCTGACTTTC
>TRBJ2-6|.|few|TRBV14
CASSQEKLPGANVLTF
TGTGCCAGCAGCCAAGAGAAGCTACCTGGGGCCAACGTCCTGACTTTC
>TRBJ2-1|.|.|TRBV10-3
CAIQGTYNEQFF
TGTGCCATCCAGGGGACCTACAATGAGCAGTTCTTC
>TRBJ1-4|TRBD1|few|TRBV12-3/TRBV12-4
CASKIDRGGELFF
TGTGCCAGCAAAATAGACAGGGGCGGAGAACTGTTTTTT
>TRBJ1-2|TRBD1|.|TRBV6-2/TRBV6-3
CASIPGQGLYGYTF
TGTGCCAGTATTCCGGGACAGGGCCTCTATGGCTACACCTTC
>TRBJ2-3|TRBD2|.|TRBV27
CASSVGGPTDTQYF
TGTGCCAGCAGTGTGGGAGGGCCCACAGATACGCAGTATTTT
>TRBJ2-3|.|.|TRBV10-3
CAISGGRVLDTQYF
TGTGCCATCAGTGGGGGTCGTGTGCTGGATACGCAGTATTTT
>TRBJ1-2|.|.|TRBV6-5
CASSYSGRVSGYTF
TGTGCCAGCAGTTACTCCGGGAGGGTCTCCGGCTACACCTTC
>TRBJ1-6|TRBD1|.|TRBV3-1
CASSVGQARRSYNSPLHF
TGTGCCAGCAGCGTGGGACAGGCCAGACGCTCCTATAATTCACCCCTCCACTTT
>TRBJ1-5|.|few|TRBV7-2
CASSLDGVGQPQHF
TGTGCCAGCAGCTTAGATGGGGTAGGTCAGCCCCAGCATTTT
>TRBJ1-2|.|once|TRBV20-1
CSANRWGARGYTF
TGCAGTGCTAATCGGTGGGGGGCTCGGGGCTACACCTTC
>TRBJ2-7|.|.|TRBV5-6
CASSLEGTWGYEQYF
TGTGCCAGCAGCTTGGAGGGGACTTGGGGGTACGAGCAGTACTTC
>TRBJ2-4|.|.|TRBV18
CASSPGSGVQNIQYF
TGTGCCAGCTCACCAGGGTCGGGGGTCCAAAACATTCAGTACTTC
>TRBJ2-3|.|.|TRBV7-6
CASSFAASADTQYF
TGTGCCAGCAGCTTTGCAGCCTCAGCGGATACGCAGTATTTT
>TRBJ1-5|.|.|TRBV6-5
CAIIQPRRGNQPQHF
TGTGCCATCATCCAACCTCGCAGGGGTAACCAGCCCCAGCATTTT
>TRBJ1-6|TRBD1|few|TRBV5-1
CASALGGTGSSPLHF
TGCGCCAGCGCTCTAGGGGGGACAGGGTCCTCACCCCTCCACTTT
>TRBJ1-2|TRBD1|many|TRBV24-1
CATSTTGAARGRGYTF
TGTGCCACCAGTACCACAGGGGCCGCTCGAGGTCGTGGCTACACCTTC
>TRBJ2-2|.|.|TRBV7-3
CASSQTGGRELFF
TGTGCCAGCAGCCAGACAGGCGGGAGGGAGCTGTTTTTT
>TRBJ2-3|.|.|TRBV6-2/TRBV6-3
CASSPSARVDTQYF
TGTGCCAGCAGTCCCTCAGCGAGGGTTGATACGCAGTATTTT
>TRBJ1-2|.|.|TRBV9
CASSVVAGRGYGYTF
TGTGCCAGCAGCGTAGTTGCGGGTCGGGGCTATGGCTACACCTTC
>TRBJ1-4|TRBD1|.|TRBV28
CASKVTGGVATNEKLFF
TGTGCCAGCAAGGTCACAGGGGGTGTTGCAACTAATGAAAAACTGTTTTTT
>TRBJ1-2|TRBD1|few|TRBV9
CASSVSSQGGYGYTF
TGTGCCAGCAGCGTTTCTTCCCAGGGGGGCTATGGCTACACCTTC
>TRBJ2-5|TRBD2|.|TRBV7-2
CASSIGLAGTQYF
TGTGCCAGCAGCATCGGACTAGCGGGGACCCAGTACTTC
>TRBJ2-6|.|once|TRBV19
CASSNSGFRGAYPGANVLTF
TGTGCCAGTAGTAATTCTGGGTTCAGGGGAGCTTACCCTGGGGCCAACGTCCTGACTTTC
>TRBJ2-7|.|.|TRBV5-1
CASSRRQVRGEQYF
TGCGCCAGCAGCCGGAGACAGGTGAGGGGCGAGCAGTACTTC
>TRBJ2-7|.|many|TRBV24-1
CATSGVNYEQYF
TGTGCCACCAGTGGGGTGAACTACGAGCAGTACTTC
>TRBJ2-4|.|few|TRBV7-2
CASSLESRGRQYF
TGTGCCAGCAGCTTAGAATCCCGGGGGAGGCAGTACTTC
>TRBJ2-7|.|.|TRBV28
CASGVGDYEQYF
TGTGCCAGCGGGGTGGGGGACTACGAGCAGTACTTC
>TRBJ2-5|.|few|TRBV7-7
CASSSKGDQETQYF
TGTGCCAGCAGCTCCAAGGGGGACCAAGAGACCCAGTACTTC
>TRBJ1-2|.|.|TRBV7-9
CASSWNSYGYTF
TGTGCCAGCAGCTGGAACAGCTATGGCTACACCTTC
>TRBJ2-7|TRBD1|few|TRBV12-3/TRBV12-4
CASSAYDRAEQYF
TGTGCCAGCAGCGCTTACGACAGGGCCGAGCAGTACTTC
>TRBJ1-1|.|.|TRBV2
CASSEGLLPLEAFF
TGTGCCAGCAGTGAAGGTTTGCTACCGCTCGAAGCTTTCTTT
>TRBJ2-6|TRBD1|.|TRBV11-1
CASSAQISRDRWITGANVLTF
TGTGCCAGCAGCGCTCAAATTTCCCGGGACAGGTGGATTACTGGGGCCAACGTCCTGACTTTC
>TRBJ2-5|.|.|TRBV24-1
CATSDLTTGNQETQYF
TGTGCCACCAGTGATTTGACGACAGGAAACCAAGAGACCCAGTACTTC